This passage covers 32 T cell receptor beta chains from one sample sequenced in a study of molecular identifiers for immune sequencing clone quantification. TCRdb analysed the PCR reads with MiXCR anew, one entry per CDR3 protein. The table lists about 320,000 distinct CDR3 sequences, over 20% of them singletons, with about 0.81% in the top ten. The sample was naive CD8+ T cells from blood, with Jurkat cell RNA spiked in. Subset: FACS-sorted CD8+CD4-CCR7+CD45RA+ naive T cells. These receptors were collected from a human donor in good health. Some libraries in this study had Jurkat cell RNA spiked in.

V and J are TRBV11-2 and TRBJ2-1, with 8 nucleotides matching TRBD2. The CDR3 consists of 15 residues. V lost 6 bases and J lost 4; bases outside the gene matches: 8. Germline V gene sequence: CDR1 SGHAT, CDR2 FQNNGV. The CDR3 DNA sequence: TGTGCCAGCAGTCTCCGGACTAGCCTATACAATGAGCAGTTCTTC. This gives the protein CASSLRTSLYNEQFF.

This clonotype was counted many times. J is TRBJ1-4 and V is TRBV30; perhaps TRBD1 as D (5 bases). CDR3 length: 13 amino acids. Germline CDR1 is GTSNPN and CDR2 is SVGIG (reference sequence). The germline V and J ends were trimmed by 3 bases and 6 bases, with 11 bases remaining between them. The CDR3 sequence is CAWRGPGHEKLFF. In nucleotides, the CDR3 is TGTGCCTGGAGAGGACCGGGGCATGAAAAACTGTTTTTT.

Many counts were recorded for this clonotype. This chain connects TRBV19 to TRBJ2-7; D is unclear. This CDR3 region has 16 residues. V was trimmed by 3 bases and J by 3 bases, leaving 18 bases between them. The germline CDR1 and CDR2 sequences are LNHDA and SQIVND (reference sequence). This chain's CDR3 is CASSMSPGRIDYEQYF. The CDR3 coding sequence is TGTGCCAGTAGTATGTCGCCGGGCCGGATAGACTACGAGCAGTACTTC.

The chain combines TRBV7-2 with TRBJ2-3, with TRBD2 identical over 11 bases. The V and J ends lost 1 base and 6 bases, in that order; junction bases with no gene match: 18. This CDR3 is built from 20 residues. The germline V gene has CDR1 SGHTA and CDR2 FQGNSA. The CDR3 coding sequence is TGTGCCAGCAGCTTAGAGGGTGGGTCGGTACTAGCGGGAGTTATGGATACGCAGTATTTT. Its protein is CASSLEGGSVLAGVMDTQYF.

This clonotype showed up many times. The rearrangement uses TRBV29-1 and TRBJ2-7; D possibly corresponds to TRBD2 (5 bases). V shed 1 base and J shed 3 bases, with 10 bases lying between them. The CDR3 totals 13 residues. Looked up from germline, CDR1 is SQVTM and CDR2 is ANQGSEA. This chain's CDR3 is CSVEGGGGYEQYF. The CDR3 nucleotides are TGCAGCGTTGAAGGTGGCGGAGGCTACGAGCAGTACTTC.

As concerns this clonotype: This may stem from a read error, because a much larger clone lies one nucleotide away. V gene TRBV7-9 combines with J gene TRBJ1-1; D is possibly TRBD1 (5 bases). V was clipped by 5 bases and J by 11 bases, with 15 bases between them. CDR3 length equals 12 residues. Germline V CDR1 and CDR2: SEHNR, FQNEAQ (reference sequence). Here the CDR3 reads CASSNRRLFAFF. The CDR3 DNA reads TGTGCCAGCAGCAACAGGCGACTTTTCGCTTTCTTT.

This clonotype has at least ten counts. This chain uses TRBV7-9 with TRBJ2-3; the match to TRBD2 covers 8 bases. From germline, CDR1 is SEHNR and CDR2 FQNEAQ (reference sequence). The CDR3 has 15 amino acids. Trimming cost V 5 bases and J 5 bases; bases outside gene matches: 9. The CDR3 sequence is CASSPIGRAEDTQYF. In nucleotides, the CDR3 is TGTGCCAGCAGCCCAATCGGGAGGGCCGAAGATACGCAGTATTTT.

This clonotype has a count of ten or more. This rearrangement joins TRBV29-1 to TRBJ2-3, with a possible D match to TRBD2 (5 bases). The CDR3 contains 17 residues. The V gene lost 1 base and the J gene lost 6 bases, with 23 bases spanning the gap. The germline V gene encodes CDR1 SQVTM and CDR2 ANQGSEA. The CDR3 nucleotides read TGCAGCGTTGAAGTCGGGGAGATGGCGGACGGGTTCGATACGCAGTATTTT. It codes for CSVEVGEMADGFDTQYF.

This clonotype appeared many times. The rearrangement joins TRBV24-1 to TRBJ2-7; the D is unclear. Trimming left V 4 bases short and J 2 bases short, with 5 bases between. Germline V gene sequence: CDR1 KGHDR, CDR2 SFDVKD. The CDR3 spans 12 residues. The CDR3 nucleotides read TGTGCCACCAGTGAAGGGCCCTACGAGCAGTACTTC. It yields the protein CATSEGPYEQYF.

This clonotype was observed a few times. The junction departs from germline at one end; a sequencing error may be responsible. The chain combines TRBV15 with TRBJ1-1; perhaps TRBD1 as D (5 bases). The germline V gene encodes CDR1 LNHNV and CDR2 YYDKDF (reference sequence). CDR3 length equals 16 residues. The CDR3 bases are TGTGCCACCAGCAGAGGCAGGGATAGGGAGAACACTGTAGCTTTCTTT. It is translated as CATSRGRDRENTVAFF.

This clonotype came up many times. The chain has TRBV5-1 and TRBJ2-7, with D unresolved. Germline V gives CDR1 SGHRS, CDR2 YFSETQ. This CDR3 has 13 amino acids. The V gene lost 0 bases and the J gene lost 6 bases, with 10 bases spanning the gap. CDR3 sequence (DNA): TGCGCCAGCAGCTTGGGCAGAGTTACCGAGCAGTACTTC. It encodes CASSLGRVTEQYF.

To note about this clonotype: A much larger clone sits a single nucleotide away, making a read error possible. The gene calls are TRBV4-3 and TRBJ1-2, with TRBD1 identical over 7 bases. This CDR3 is 17 amino acids long. The V gene's germline CDR1 is LGHNA and CDR2 YSLEER. Unmatched junction bases numbered 14, after V lost 0 bases and J lost 7 bases. The CDR3 DNA is TGCGCCAGCAGCCAAGATATGCCGGTACAGGGGTCGCCTGGCTACACCTTC. It specifies CASSQDMPVQGSPGYTF.

This clonotype has a count of ten or more. The CDR3 loop is CASRGVAPNTEAFF. Written as DNA, the CDR3 is TGTGCCAGCAGGGGAGTGGCCCCGAACACTGAAGCTTTCTTT. The chain carries TRBV11-2 and TRBJ1-1, with D uncertain. Deletions cut 6 bases from V and 1 base from J, with 12 bases between. Germline lookup yields CDR1 SGHAT and CDR2 FQNNGV. The CDR3 is 14 residues long.

This clonotype was seen repeatedly, ten times or more. The gene calls are TRBV2 and TRBJ2-3, with D maybe TRBD2 (6 bases). V lost 2 bases, J lost 2 bases, and 20 bases lay in between. Germline assignment: CDR1 SNHLY and CDR2 FYNNEI. The CDR3 has 18 amino acids. CDR3 protein: CASSETIVGTGVTDTQYF. As DNA, the CDR3 is TGTGCCAGCAGTGAAACCATCGTCGGTACGGGGGTCACAGATACGCAGTATTTT.

This clonotype was detected many times. The rearrangement joins TRBV5-8 to TRBJ1-1, with D unresolved. Germline values: CDR1 SGHTS, CDR2 YDEGEE. The length of the CDR3 is 14 residues. Trimming took 3 bases from V and 0 from J, leaving 9 bases between them. As DNA, the CDR3 is TGTGCCAGCAGCTCGATTCCTATGAACACTGAAGCTTTCTTT. As protein: CASSSIPMNTEAFF.

The gene calls are TRBV12-3 or TRBV12-4 and TRBJ2-1; 8 bases map to TRBD2. V shed 3 bases and J 4 bases; nucleotides not matched to a gene: 5. The CDR3 is made up of 15 amino acids. The CDR3 DNA reads TGTGCCAGCAGTTTGGCGGGGGGTGGATACAATGAGCAGTTCTTC. It translates to CASSLAGGGYNEQFF.

This clonotype was picked up many times. The rearrangement links TRBV19 to TRBJ2-3; D remains ambiguous. Looked up from germline, CDR1 is LNHDA and CDR2 is SQIVND (reference sequence). V was clipped by 10 bases and J by 4 bases, with 15 bases between them. The CDR3 contains 13 residues. CDR3 sequence: CATKIYSADTQYF. The CDR3 DNA reads TGTGCCACCAAGATCTACTCGGCAGATACGCAGTATTTT.

This clonotype was seen at least ten times. This chain joins TRBV29-1 and TRBJ2-5; D gene unclear. The V and J ends lost 8 bases and 5 bases respectively, with 12 bases between them. This CDR3 has 11 amino acids. Germline CDR1 and CDR2: SQVTM and ANQGSEA. CDR3 nucleotides: TGCAGCCTACGGATCCAGGAGACCCAGTACTTC. It is translated as CSLRIQETQYF.

This clonotype was counted between two and nine times. The V and J genes are TRBV14 and TRBJ2-7; D perhaps matches TRBD2 (5 bases). V gave up 4 bases and J gave up 1 base, with 11 bases separating them. Germline V gives CDR1 SGHDN, CDR2 FVKESK. This CDR3 comprises 14 residues. The CDR3 sequence is CASSPDLASYEQYF. For the CDR3, the DNA is TGTGCCAGCAGCCCGGACTTGGCGTCCTACGAGCAGTACTTC.

This clonotype has at least ten counts. The chain couples TRBV20-1 to TRBJ2-5; possibly TRBD2 for D (7 bases). Per germline, CDR1 DFQATT and CDR2 SNEGSKA (reference sequence). CDR3 length: 17 residues. The V end was cut by 0 bases, the J end by 0 bases, with 17 bases between. This CDR3 is CSARDSAGAGYQETQYF. The CDR3 DNA reads as TGCAGTGCTAGAGATTCGGCGGGGGCGGGGTACCAAGAGACCCAGTACTTC.

This clonotype was counted between two and nine times. This chain links TRBV20-1 with TRBJ2-7; D unresolved. Germline assignment: CDR1 DFQATT and CDR2 SNEGSKA (reference sequence). The CDR3 is 14 amino acids. Trimming pared 3 bases from V and 1 base from J, leaving 13 bases between. CDR3 amino acids: CSASAARDSYEQYF. The CDR3 bases are TGCAGTGCTAGCGCAGCCCGAGATTCCTACGAGCAGTACTTC.

The CDR3, as DNA: TGTGCCAGCAGCATTTATTTAGGGGACCAAGAGACCCAGTACTTC. Encoded protein: CASSIYLGDQETQYF. This chain uses TRBV7-9 with TRBJ2-5; maybe TRBD1 (5 bases). The germline CDR1 and CDR2 sequences are SEHNR and FQNEAQ (reference sequence). The V end was cut by 5 bases, the J end by 0 bases, with 13 bases between. The CDR3 sequence is 15 residues long.

For this clonotype: One junction end does not reproduce the germline sequence, and a read error may be involved. The chain is built from TRBV12-5 and TRBJ1-1; D unclear. Looked up from germline, CDR1 is LGHNT and CDR2 is FRNRAP. This CDR3 contains 13 residues. CDR3 DNA: TGTGCTAGTGGTTTGGGACCGAACGCTGAAACTTTCTTT. Protein sequence: CASGLGPNAETFF.

Ten or more counts support this clonotype. Here the CDR3 reads CASSYLSTDTQYF. CDR3 bases: TGTGCCAGCAGTTATTTGAGCACAGATACGCAGTATTTT. The rearrangement links TRBV6-6 to TRBJ2-3; D gene ambiguous. Trimming took 3 bases from V and 0 from J, leaving 4 bases between them. This CDR3 is built from 13 residues. CDR1 and CDR2 from the germline V gene are MNHNY and SVGAGI (reference sequence).

Concerning this clonotype: A read error may be the cause here, since a much bigger clone is one base away. CDR3 sequence (DNA): TGCGCCAGCAGCTGGGGGCATAGGAGCTCCTACGAGCAGTACTTC. Translation gives CASSWGHRSSYEQYF. The chain links TRBV5-1 to TRBJ2-7; TRBD1 is a possible D gene (6 bases). The germline V gene encodes CDR1 SGHRS and CDR2 YFSETQ. This CDR3 spans 15 amino acids. Trimming left V 3 bases short and J 0 bases short, with 13 bases between.

This clonotype was counted a few times. This chain connects TRBV27 to TRBJ2-7; 7 bases are shared with TRBD2. Germline V CDR1 and CDR2: MNHEY, SMNVEV (reference sequence). The trim removed 4 bases at V and 5 bases at J, leaving 2 bases unmatched. CDR3 length: 12 amino acids. This CDR3 reads CASSSGGNEQYF. Here the CDR3 DNA reads TGTGCCAGCAGTTCGGGGGGAAACGAGCAGTACTTC.

This clonotype was detected many times. The V call is TRBV7-6, the J call TRBJ2-1; TRBD1 is a possible D gene (5 bases). There are 15 residues in the CDR3. V was cut by 6 bases and J by 0 bases, with 12 bases left in between. Per the germline V gene, CDR1 is SGHVS and CDR2 is FNYEAQ. The CDR3, as DNA: TGTGCCAGCAGACTCGACAGAAACTCCTACAATGAGCAGTTCTTC. It is translated as CASRLDRNSYNEQFF.

This clonotype occurred many times. The chain employs TRBV7-2 and TRBJ2-3; 10 nucleotides match TRBD2. Germline V CDR1 and CDR2: SGHTA, FQGNSA. The CDR3 totals 17 residues. With 4 bases clipped from V and 0 bases from J, the junction kept 7 bases outside the gene matches. In DNA, the CDR3 is TGTGCCAGCAGCTCGAAACTAGCGGGACTTAGCACAGATACGCAGTATTTT. It codes for CASSSKLAGLSTDTQYF.

This clonotype was observed many times. The chain combines TRBV4-3 with TRBJ2-7; D may be TRBD2 (5 bases). The CDR3 loop spans 12 amino acids. CDR1 and CDR2 (germline): LGHNA, YSLEER. Between the trimmed V and J ends, which lost 1 base and 12 bases, there was a span of 13 bases. Written as DNA, the CDR3 is TGCGCCAGCAGCCAAGGCCAGGACTGCCTGTACTTC. Protein: CASSQGQDCLYF.

This clonotype occurred a few times. This clone may be a read error of a much larger clone one base away. The conserved phenylalanine or tryptophan normally closing the CDR3 is absent here, so this likely arose from a read error. This chain joins TRBV25-1 and TRBJ2-1; 13 nucleotides line up with TRBD2. The trim removed 5 bases at V and 3 bases at J, leaving 1 base unmatched. Germline values: CDR1 MGHDK, CDR2 SYGVNS. CDR3 length: 15 amino acids. The CDR3, as DNA: TGTGCCAGCAGTACTAGCGGGGGGGTCTACAATGAGCAGTTCCTC. It translates to CASSTSGGVYNEQFL.

In the case of this clonotype: Just one base apart from a much larger clone, this may be a read error. V and J are TRBV27 and TRBJ2-7, with D possibly TRBD2 on 5 matching bases. CDR1 MNHEY and CDR2 SMNVEV come from the germline V gene (reference sequence). The CDR3 is 13 amino acids. DNA for the CDR3: TGTGCCAGCAGTTTAGCGGGTCCCTACGGGCAGTACTTC. Its translation: CASSLAGPYGQYF.

With regard to this clonotype: This may be a read error, as it is one base from a much larger clone. The rearrangement joins TRBV6-2 or TRBV6-3 to TRBJ1-6; the D gene is possibly TRBD1 (5 bases). The CDR3 sequence is 16 residues long. Germline V CDR1 and CDR2: MNHEY, SVGEGT. CDR3 in DNA: TGTTCCAGCAGTTTTACAGGAGGAGGGTATAATTCACCCCTCCACTTT. Protein: CSSSFTGGGYNSPLHF.